Listed here are 15 T cell receptor beta chains from one sample, sequenced in a study of shared clonotypes between healthy human individuals (dated by TCRdb to between 2020 and 2021). The library was produced with the immunoSEQ multiplex PCR assay. This is the immuneACCESS table as TCRdb keeps it, with only in-frame sequences that have V and J called. A part of the clones is gone; compared with another copy, unresolved V genes explain less than half, and the rest is unexplained. The sample data list about 1.4 million clones, and around 95% of these were observed just once. The ten largest clones represent roughly 1.2% of the sample. Material: naive CD4+ T cells sorted from blood. Read against the paper, the sample's cell subset or site label means: CD45RA+ positively selected. The source is a man aged 25 to 40 in good health.

The sample holds one count of this clone. The chain recombines TRBV7-8 with TRBJ2-6; D ambiguous. The V gene's germline CDR1 is SGHVS and CDR2 FQNEAQ. The CDR3 has 14 residues. Trimming stripped 4 bases from V and 2 bases from J, with 6 bases between. CDR3 sequence reads: CASSSVAGANVLTF. The CDR3 DNA reads TGTGCCAGCAGCTCCGTTGCTGGGGCCAACGTCCTGACTTTC.

There are a few counts of this clone. V usage is TRBV4-1 and J usage is TRBJ1-1; 9 bases match TRBD1. Germline CDR1 and CDR2: MGHRA and YSYEKL. The CDR3 consists of 14 residues. V lost 2 bases to trimming and J lost 4 bases; unmatched junction nucleotides: 2. CDR3 in amino acids: CASSQWDRATEAFF. CDR3 nucleotides: TGCGCCAGCAGCCAATGGGACAGGGCCACTGAAGCTTTCTTT.

The rearrangement joins TRBV11-2 to TRBJ1-1; possible D gene TRBD1, 6 bases. CDR3 length: 14 amino acids. CDR1 is SGHAT and CDR2 is FQNNGV in the germline V gene. With 10 bases removed from V and 5 bases from J, the gap between germline ends came to 20 bases. The CDR3 region has the DNA TGTGCCACCGCGACAGGTCCGGCCGGGACTGAAGCTTTCTTT. It yields the protein CATATGPAGTEAFF.

The chain couples TRBV10-3 to TRBJ2-1; 14 nucleotides match TRBD2. Trimming took 4 bases from V and 8 from J; bases not matched to a gene: 4. The CDR3 extends over 15 amino acids. Germline V gene data show CDR1 as ENHRY and CDR2 as SYGVKD. CDR3 sequence reads: CAISGLAGGNDEQFF. The CDR3 DNA follows: TGTGCCATCAGTGGACTAGCGGGAGGGAACGATGAGCAGTTCTTC.

The chain recombines TRBV5-4 with TRBJ2-2; TRBD2 might be the D (5 bases). CDR3 size: 14 residues. V lost 5 bases and J lost 3, with 11 bases in between. Germline V lookup: CDR1 SGHNT, CDR2 YYREEE (reference sequence). In nucleotides, the CDR3 is TGTGCCAGCAGGTACCGGGATCACACCGGGGAGCTGTTTTTT. Translating gives CASRYRDHTGELFF.

V gene TRBV6-1 combines with J gene TRBJ1-4; D is unclear. Germline-derived CDR1 and CDR2 are MNHNS and SASEGT. V lost 8 bases and J lost 7, with 14 bases in between. The CDR3 is made up of 13 amino acids. CDR3 coding DNA: TGTGCCAGCTTAAATTGGGGTTCTGAAAAACTGTTTTTT. Translated, it gives CASLNWGSEKLFF.

The chain employs TRBV5-4 and TRBJ1-1, with no clear D. The CDR3 totals 16 residues. V lost 0 bases and J lost 3, with 15 bases in between. The germline gives CDR1 SGHNT, CDR2 YYREEE (reference sequence). The CDR3 DNA sequence: TGTGCCAGCAGCTTGGCCGGACCCCCCGGGGACACTGAAGCTTTCTTT. It yields the protein CASSLAGPPGDTEAFF.

This chain connects TRBV5-1 to TRBJ2-3; the D gene is possibly TRBD2 (5 bases). The germline gives CDR1 SGHRS, CDR2 YFSETQ. The CDR3 totals 20 residues. V dropped 0 bases and J dropped 5 bases, with 28 bases sitting between them. This CDR3 reads CASSLDQGRIPLPGKDTQYF. The CDR3 bases are TGCGCCAGCAGCTTGGATCAAGGCCGTATCCCCCTTCCGGGGAAAGATACGCAGTATTTT.

This clone occurred once. This sequence joins TRBV6-5 and TRBJ2-5; a weak D match, TRBD2 (5 bases). CDR3 length: 15 amino acids. Per the germline V gene, CDR1 is MNHEY and CDR2 is SVGAGI. V lost 6 bases, J lost 1 base, and 15 bases lay in between. CDR3 protein: CASRQPSGAQETQYF. CDR3 coding DNA: TGTGCCAGCAGGCAACCAAGCGGAGCCCAAGAGACCCAGTACTTC.

This clone has only one observation. The chain has TRBV7-9 and TRBJ2-1; TRBD1 is a possible D gene (5 bases). Germline V lookup: CDR1 SEHNR, CDR2 FQNEAQ (reference sequence). V shed 5 bases and J shed 13 bases, with 15 bases lying between them. The CDR3 covers 12 residues. CDR3 protein: CASSPAGWRQFF. CDR3 bases: TGTGCCAGCAGCCCAGCAGGGTGGAGACAGTTCTTC.

The chain has TRBV10-3 and TRBJ2-5; tentative D call: TRBD2 (6 bases). The CDR3 loop spans 16 amino acids. V was trimmed by 6 bases and J by 5 bases, leaving 22 bases between them. Germline V lookup: CDR1 ENHRY, CDR2 SYGVKD. The CDR3 DNA reads as TGTGCCATCAGGGAACCCGGGGAGACCGCGGGGGAGACCCAGTACTTC. Its translation: CAIREPGETAGETQYF.

The chain uses TRBV11-2 and TRBJ2-1; TRBD2 matches at 11 bases. The V gene's germline CDR1 is SGHAT and CDR2 FQNNGV. V was pared by 2 bases and J by 7 bases, with 7 bases of the junction left unmatched. The CDR3 loop spans 16 amino acids. CDR3 protein: CASSLSLAGDFNEQFF. In nucleotides, the CDR3 is TGTGCCAGCAGCTTATCACTAGCGGGAGATTTTAATGAGCAGTTCTTC.

The V call is TRBV7-6, the J call TRBJ2-5; TRBD2 aligns across 7 bases. V gave up 5 bases and J gave up 1 base; unmatched junction bases: 4. Germline-derived CDR1 and CDR2 are SGHVS and FNYEAQ. The CDR3 loop spans 14 amino acids. The CDR3, as DNA: TGTGCCAGCAGCCCCGGGAGGTTCCAAGAGACCCAGTACTTC. Translating gives CASSPGRFQETQYF.

The chain joins TRBV11-3 to TRBJ1-5; D not certain. V lost 7 bases and J lost 1, with 20 bases in between. This CDR3 region has 17 residues. Germline CDR1 SGHNT, CDR2 YENEEA. CDR3 residues: CASTSPVREISNQPQHF. The CDR3 bases are TGTGCCAGCACTTCCCCAGTGAGGGAAATCAGCAATCAGCCCCAGCATTTT.

The chain recombines TRBV25-1 with TRBJ2-7; possibly TRBD1 for D (5 bases). This CDR3 region has 15 residues. Between the trimmed V and J ends, which lost 0 bases and 3 bases, there was a span of 12 bases. In germline, CDR1 is MGHDK, CDR2 SYGVNS. CDR3 residues: CASSEYGAALYEQYF. In DNA form, the CDR3 reads TGTGCCAGCAGTGAATATGGGGCAGCACTCTACGAGCAGTACTTC.